Here is one T cell receptor (beta chain) with its context. Antigen: not known. A much larger clone differs by one base, so this may be a read error. It is likely a read error, because the conserved phenylalanine at the end of the CDR3 is missing. These data come from a study of T cell repertoires in cytomegalovirus infection. About the study: Both a matching HLA type and CMV infection were indicated by public TCR beta signatures.

One entry per CDR3 protein results from TCRdb running MiXCR on the reads. The table lists about 500,000 distinct CDR3 sequences, roughly a third of them singletons. Whole-study results and caveats: HLA-C-restricted CMV-specific TCR beta clonotypes were dominant in the ex vivo response.

The sample consisted of cultured PBMCs, taken from culture after CMV antigen stimulation. This sequence was found in a human donor in good health (CMV status not recorded). Some clones in this sample may be carry-over from other donors' samples.

This chain's CDR3 is CASSLAGMNTGELFS. CDR3 sequence (DNA): TGTGCCAGCAGCTTAGCGGGGATGAACACCGGGGAGCTGTTTTCT. This chain connects TRBV7-2 to TRBJ2-2; D remains ambiguous. Germline V gives CDR1 SGHTA, CDR2 FQGNSA. V dropped 0 bases and J dropped 1 base, with 6 bases sitting between them. The CDR3 contains 15 residues.